This T cell receptor (beta chain) was identified during a study of cytomegalovirus exposure and HLA in healthy donors. Whole-study results and caveats: The TCR clusters that emerged in the first cohort tended, a later analysis found, to co-occur in the roughly 110 validation repertoires. Confirmation was obtained in vitro that a few CMV-associated chains are specific for CMV antigens. Altogether, 150 to 200 TCR beta chains were recorded as cytomegalovirus-associated.

V was pared by 3 bases and J by 5 bases, with 4 bases of the junction left unmatched. The CDR3 runs 15 residues. Germline V gives CDR1 LGHNA, CDR2 YNFKEQ. It was the approximately 110-subject validation cohort, separate from the approximately 670-subject first cohort, to which the donors belonged. Profiling relied on immunoSEQ multiplex PCR, and the TCRdb table lists in-frame clones only, not all of them. The sample records tens of thousands of clones, 90% to 95% being singletons. This clone came up once. Its antigen is currently unknown. This TCR came from a woman aged 18-30 years in good health and CMV-seronegative. The chain uses TRBV4-2 and TRBJ2-5, with 12 bases aligning to TRBD2. The sample was PBMCs. The chain's CDR3 is CASSQASGGDETQYF. The DNA for the CDR3 is TGTGCCAGCAGCCAGGCTAGCGGGGGGGATGAGACCCAGTACTTC.